These 32 T cell receptor beta chains came from one sample sequenced in a study of regulatory T cells in long-lasting Graves disease. Stated time point: newly diagnosed GD, antithyroid drugs for less than 3 months. The TCR library used RNA extracted from PBMCs. Relying on iRepertoire HTBI primers and Arm-PCR of CDR3 regions, the team built TCR beta libraries. TCRdb recomputed calls from the multiplex PCR reads with MiXCR, one row per CDR3 protein. The profile shows around 480,000 distinct CDR3 sequences, roughly a sixth of them singletons. The data were also submitted as part of a second study, on T cells in Graves' hyperthyroidism and ophthalmopathy.

The specimen comprised peripheral blood mononuclear cells (PBMCs), sampled at new diagnosis, from a patient treated with antithyroid drugs. The receptors derive from a woman aged 40-60 years with Graves disease.

This chain joins TRBV6-1 and TRBJ1-1; D might be TRBD1 (6 bases). The V gene's germline CDR1 is MNHNS and CDR2 SASEGT. The CDR3 runs 17 residues. V was cut by 1 base and J by 0 bases, with 15 bases left in between. CDR3 coding DNA: TGTGCCAGCAGTGAAGGTCAGGGGCGAATAATGAACACTGAAGCTTTCTTT. Translating it yields CASSEGQGRIMNTEAFF.

This clonotype showed up many times. This chain's CDR3 is CASSPRESGETQYF. CDR3 nucleotide sequence: TGTGCCAGCAGCCCCAGAGAATCAGGAGAGACCCAGTACTTC. The chain has TRBV11-3 and TRBJ2-5; unclear D gene. The CDR3 runs to 14 residues. The germline V and J ends were trimmed by 5 bases and 4 bases, with 14 bases remaining between them. Germline V gives CDR1 SGHNT, CDR2 YENEEA.

The CDR3 DNA follows: TGTGCCAGCAGCTCCCTTGCCAGGGGCGGAAACACCATATATTTT. Translated: CASSSLARGGNTIYF. The chain couples TRBV11-2 to TRBJ1-3, with D perhaps TRBD1 (6 bases). With 4 bases removed from V and 4 bases from J, the gap between germline ends came to 14 bases. Germline loops: CDR1 SGHAT, CDR2 FQNNGV. The CDR3 totals 15 residues.

The J gene is TRBJ2-3, the V gene TRBV20-1, with 8 bases matching TRBD2. V was pared by 4 bases and J by 0 bases, with 12 bases of the junction left unmatched. This CDR3 comprises 17 residues. The germline V gene has CDR1 DFQATT and CDR2 SNEGSKA (reference sequence). The CDR3 DNA sequence: TGCAGTGCTACCCTCGGGGTAGCGGGGTCTAGCACAGATACGCAGTATTTT. Translating it yields CSATLGVAGSSTDTQYF.

Concerning this clonotype itself: A much larger clone differs from this one at a single base, so this may be a read error. The V and J genes are TRBV7-8 and TRBJ2-5; D remains unclear. V dropped 5 bases and J dropped 11 bases, with 21 bases sitting between them. Looked up from germline, CDR1 is SGHVS and CDR2 is FQNEAQ. This CDR3 comprises 14 residues. In DNA form, the CDR3 reads TGTGCCAGCAGCCCGCTAGAAGGCGTCAATGAGCAGTACTTC. Translation gives CASSPLEGVNEQYF.

The rearrangement joins TRBV5-1 to TRBJ1-1; D is unresolved. V lost 3 bases and J 2 bases, leaving 11 bases between the germline ends. Germline V gene data show CDR1 as SGHRS and CDR2 as YFSETQ. The CDR3 covers 14 residues. The DNA of the CDR3 is TGCGCCAGCAGCTCAGACACCTCTAACACTGAAGCTTTCTTT. Amino acid sequence: CASSSDTSNTEAFF.

The chain couples TRBV28 to TRBJ2-7, with TRBD2 matching over 11 bases. The CDR3 length is 14 residues. Germline V gene sequence: CDR1 MDHEN, CDR2 SYDVKM. The junction had 3 bases not matched to a gene; V was cut back by 3 bases and J by 5 bases. CDR3 DNA: TGTGCCAGCAGTTTTGGGACTAGCGGAGACGAGCAGTACTTC. Amino acid sequence: CASSFGTSGDEQYF.

This clonotype has ten or more counts. This chain links TRBV6-1 with TRBJ1-6, with D maybe TRBD1 (6 bases). The CDR3 covers 16 residues. CDR1 MNHNS and CDR2 SASEGT come from the germline V gene. V was pared by 0 bases and J by 2 bases, with 8 bases between. CDR3 amino acids: CASSEAGGTYNSPLHF. The CDR3 DNA follows: TGTGCCAGCAGTGAAGCCGGGGGCACCTATAATTCACCCCTCCACTTT.

As concerns this clonotype: Sequence at one end of the junction differs from germline and may be a read error. J is TRBJ2-2 and V is TRBV12-3 or TRBV12-4, with D perhaps matching TRBD2 (5 bases). CDR3 length: 14 residues. CDR3 protein: CASRSSPNTGEPFF. CDR3 DNA: TGTGCCAGCAGATCTAGTCCGAACACCGGGGAGCCGTTTTTT.

There are many counts of this clonotype. An end of the junction differs from the germline gene, which may be a read error. This chain connects TRBV5-1 to TRBJ2-7; no reliable D call. The CDR3 length is 14 residues. CDR1 is SGHRS and CDR2 is YFSETQ in the germline V gene. The CDR3 loop reads CASSFDVQDGEQYF. As DNA, the CDR3 is TGTGCCAGCAGCTTTGATGTCCAGGATGGAGAGCAGTACTTC.

J is TRBJ2-7 and V is TRBV2; maybe TRBD2 (6 bases). Germline V CDR1 and CDR2: SNHLY, FYNNEI. Trimming shortened V by 7 bases and J by 5 bases, and 15 bases separated the two germline ends. The CDR3 is 13 amino acids. The CDR3 coding sequence is TGTGCCAGCAACTCTCTAGCGTTTAACGAGCAGTACTTC. Its protein product is CASNSLAFNEQYF.

The chain uses TRBV6-5 and TRBJ2-5, with D possibly being TRBD2 (6 bases). This CDR3 is built from 13 residues. V gave up 2 bases and J gave up 4 bases, with 8 bases separating them. Germline lookup yields CDR1 MNHEY and CDR2 SVGAGI. This chain's CDR3 is CASSYGRGETQYF. In nucleotides, the CDR3 is TGTGCCAGCAGTTACGGGCGGGGAGAGACCCAGTACTTC.

This clonotype appeared many times. V gene TRBV6-1 combines with J gene TRBJ2-1, with TRBD2 identical over 13 bases. The CDR3 length is 13 residues. From germline, CDR1 is MNHNS and CDR2 SASEGT. J lost 14 bases, V lost 6 bases, and 7 bases had no gene match. The chain's CDR3 is CASRRTSGGSEFF. CDR3 nucleotides: TGTGCCAGCAGACGGACTAGCGGGGGATCGGAGTTCTTC.

Many counts were recorded for this clonotype. This chain links TRBV11-2 with TRBJ2-3; possible D gene TRBD2, 6 bases. With 1 base removed from V and 1 base from J, the gap between germline ends came to 9 bases. CDR1 and CDR2 from the germline V gene are SGHAT and FQNNGV. This CDR3 contains 15 residues. CDR3: CASSLVRGRTDTQYF. As DNA, the CDR3 is TGTGCCAGCAGCTTAGTGCGGGGCCGCACAGATACGCAGTATTTT.

This clonotype was seen at least ten times. This sequence joins TRBV28 and TRBJ2-5, with TRBD2 matching over 8 bases. Germline trimming cut 5 bases from V and 1 base from J; bases unmatched to any gene: 3. The CDR3 is made up of 14 amino acids. Germline V lookup: CDR1 MDHEN, CDR2 SYDVKM. The CDR3 protein is CASSPGTSQETQYF. CDR3 sequence (DNA): TGTGCCAGCAGTCCGGGGACTAGCCAAGAGACCCAGTACTTC.

This clonotype has a handful of counts. The chain combines TRBV6-1 with TRBJ2-1; 7 nucleotides match TRBD1. V was clipped by 7 bases and J by 6 bases; unmatched bases: 9. Germline V gene lookup returns CDR1 MNHNS and CDR2 SASEGT. The CDR3 loop spans 14 amino acids. This chain's CDR3 is CASNRGSGTNEQFF. The CDR3 nucleotides read TGTGCCAGCAACAGGGGCAGCGGAACCAATGAGCAGTTCTTC.

This clonotype showed up just a few times. V is TRBV15 and J is TRBJ1-3; no clear D gene. V was clipped by 0 bases and J by 0 bases, with 6 bases between them. The CDR3 spans 15 residues. CDR1 is LNHNV and CDR2 is YYDKDF in the germline V gene (reference sequence). The CDR3: CATSREGSSGNTIYF. As DNA, the CDR3 is TGTGCCACCAGCAGAGAGGGATCCTCTGGAAACACCATATATTTT.

There are many counts of this clonotype. V usage is TRBV18 and J usage is TRBJ1-1; D may be TRBD1 (5 bases). The germline CDR1 and CDR2 sequences are KGHSH and LQKENI. This CDR3 has 15 residues. Deletions cut 1 base from V and 4 bases from J, with 13 bases between. The DNA of the CDR3 is TGTGCCAGCTCACCACAGGACCGCGGGGCCACTGAAGCTTTCTTT. Translated: CASSPQDRGATEAFF.

The gene calls are TRBV5-6 and TRBJ1-5, with 10 nucleotides matching TRBD1. CDR1 and CDR2 from the germline V gene are SGHDT and YYEEEE. CDR3 length equals 16 residues. The V and J ends lost 3 bases and 4 bases, in that order; junction bases with no gene match: 7. DNA of the CDR3: TGTGCCAGCAGCTCGGGACAGGGGTGGCAAAATCAGCCCCAGCATTTT. Translation: CASSSGQGWQNQPQHF.

This clonotype appeared many times. The chain links TRBV2 to TRBJ1-2; D unclear. V was trimmed by 4 bases and J by 2 bases, leaving 2 bases between them. CDR3 length equals 11 residues. Germline values: CDR1 SNHLY, CDR2 FYNNEI. Here the CDR3 reads CASSGNYGYTF. The CDR3 nucleotides are TGTGCCAGCAGTGGGAACTATGGCTACACCTTC.

There are many counts of this clonotype. The CDR3 loop is CASSSGTWGGTQYF. For the CDR3, the DNA is TGTGCCAGCAGTTCAGGGACGTGGGGCGGGACCCAGTACTTC. This chain uses TRBV28 with TRBJ2-5; either TRBD1 or TRBD2 may supply D (5 bases each). CDR3 size: 14 residues. V lost 4 bases to trimming and J lost 7 bases, with 16 bases between them. The germline V gene encodes CDR1 MDHEN and CDR2 SYDVKM.

This clonotype was counted many times. The gene calls are TRBV5-1 and TRBJ1-2, with TRBD1 matching 7 bases. The CDR3 length is 15 residues. Losses at the gene ends were 0 bases for V and 7 bases for J; bases not matched to a gene: 9. The germline gives CDR1 SGHRS, CDR2 YFSETQ. CDR3: CASSLAGGDYPGYTF. The CDR3 bases are TGCGCCAGCAGCTTGGCAGGGGGAGACTACCCTGGCTACACCTTC.

In its sample, this clonotype was seen many times. This chain joins TRBV3-1 and TRBJ1-2; no clear D. The germline CDR1 and CDR2 sequences are LGHDT and YNNKEL (reference sequence). V was pared by 0 bases and J by 8 bases, with 13 bases between. CDR3 length: 14 amino acids. The CDR3 protein is CASSQDGLWEGYTF. As DNA, the CDR3 is TGTGCCAGCAGCCAAGATGGTCTATGGGAGGGCTACACCTTC. The full variable domain, rest sourced from reference TRBV3-1 and TRBJ1-2, is DTAVSQTPKYLVTQMGNDKSIKCEQNLGHDTMYWYKQDSKKFLKIMFSYNNKELIINETVPNRFSPKSPDKAHLNLHINSLELGDSAVYFCASSQDGLWEGYTFGSGTRLTVV.

V is TRBV3-1 and J is TRBJ1-3; the D gene is possibly TRBD1 (5 bases). Germline V gene data show CDR1 as LGHDT and CDR2 as YNNKEL (reference sequence). V was cut by 2 bases and J by 4 bases, with 18 bases left in between. CDR3 length equals 17 residues. CDR3 protein: CASSQWPQGHTGNTIYF. The CDR3 nucleotides are TGTGCCAGCAGCCAATGGCCTCAGGGCCATACGGGAAACACCATATATTTT.

This clonotype has more than one count but fewer than ten. V and J are TRBV20-1 and TRBJ2-4; D not resolved. This CDR3 has 16 residues. CDR1 is DFQATT, CDR2 SNEGSKA, per germline (reference sequence). V lost 2 bases and J 0 bases, leaving 14 bases between the germline ends. The CDR3 DNA is TGCAGTGCTAGAAGTGGGTTAACTTTAGCCAAAAACATTCAGTACTTC. Translated: CSARSGLTLAKNIQYF.

This clonotype showed up many times. V and J are TRBV5-1 and TRBJ2-1; the D gene could be TRBD1 or TRBD2 (5 bases each). V was pared by 0 bases and J by 3 bases, with 10 bases between. The CDR3 covers 15 residues. Germline V gene lookup returns CDR1 SGHRS and CDR2 YFSETQ. CDR3 residues: CASSLAGRDYNEQFF. Written as DNA, the CDR3 is TGCGCCAGCAGCTTGGCAGGGAGAGACTACAATGAGCAGTTCTTC.

At least ten counts were recorded for this clonotype. The chain recombines TRBV15 with TRBJ1-1; D ambiguous. In germline, CDR1 is LNHNV, CDR2 YYDKDF (reference sequence). V lost 2 bases and J lost 0, with 10 bases in between. This CDR3 contains 15 residues. DNA of the CDR3: TGTGCCACCAGCAGAAGGGCCCCGTTGAACACTGAAGCTTTCTTT. Translated: CATSRRAPLNTEAFF.

This clonotype came up many times. CDR3 amino acids: CASRGGDRGNTEAFF. The DNA of the CDR3 is TGTGCCAGCAGGGGCGGGGACAGGGGGAACACTGAAGCTTTCTTT. The rearrangement joins TRBV2 to TRBJ1-1, with 10 bases matching TRBD1. J lost 1 base, V lost 6 bases, and 5 bases had no gene match. This CDR3 is 15 amino acids long. The germline V gene encodes CDR1 SNHLY and CDR2 FYNNEI.

This chain connects TRBV25-1 to TRBJ1-1; D ambiguous. The CDR3 runs 14 residues. Trimming pared 3 bases from V and 1 base from J, leaving 9 bases between. Germline CDR1 and CDR2: MGHDK and SYGVNS. The CDR3 sequence is CASSEAGTNTEAFF. CDR3 bases: TGTGCCAGCAGTGAGGCAGGCACGAACACTGAAGCTTTCTTT.

This clonotype appeared once. The chain links TRBV6-1 to TRBJ1-1; perhaps TRBD1 as D (5 bases). The germline V gene encodes CDR1 MNHNS and CDR2 SASEGT. V was pared by 7 bases and J by 11 bases, with 23 bases between. This CDR3 contains 14 residues. The CDR3: CASITGISGAGAFF. As DNA, the CDR3 is TGTGCCAGCATTACCGGGATCAGCGGGGCTGGGGCTTTCTTT.

This chain joins TRBV27 and TRBJ2-5, with 7 bases fitting TRBD2. Germline trimming cut 5 bases from V and 0 bases from J; bases unmatched to any gene: 9. Looked up from germline, CDR1 is MNHEY and CDR2 is SMNVEV (reference sequence). The CDR3 consists of 16 residues. The CDR3 sequence is CASSSFRAGYQETQYF. In DNA, the CDR3 is TGTGCCAGCAGTAGCTTTAGAGCGGGGTACCAAGAGACCCAGTACTTC.

This clonotype has at least ten counts. V is TRBV18 and J is TRBJ2-4; 9 nucleotides agree with TRBD2. Germline CDR1 is KGHSH and CDR2 is LQKENI. The length of the CDR3 is 18 residues. With V trimmed by 3 bases and J by 3 bases, 12 bases remained unmatched. CDR3 nucleotide sequence: TGTGCCAGCTCACCGGCCGCGGGGGGGCCGTCGTACAAAAACATTCAGTACTTC. This codes for CASSPAAGGPSYKNIQYF.